Shown below are 32 T cell receptor beta chains from a single sample sequenced in a study of Ad26.COV2.S vaccination and SARS-CoV-2 variants (dated by TCRdb to about 2021). The treatment or condition label for this specimen denotes: some 19 received Ad26.COV2.S at low or high dose, single or two shots; 5 received placebo; per-sample allocation not given. Repertoires of vaccine and placebo recipients were sequenced from samples taken on day 63 after the first injection. Receptor amplification or capture employed the immunoSEQ multiplex PCR assay. Not all clones reach the TCRdb copy of this immuneACCESS table, which keeps in-frame sequences only. Checked studies attribute under half of the gap to unresolved V genes and leave the rest unexplained. Counted in this sample were approximately 410,000 clones; around 93% of them appeared once. The ten largest account for 1.5% to 2% of the sample. The specimen was peripheral blood, collected in a trial of Ad26.COV2.S vaccine versus placebo. Receptors originate from a person between 18 and 60 years old who received the Ad26.COV2.S COVID-19 vaccine or a placebo.

This clone was seen a handful of times. The V gene is TRBV7-9, the J gene TRBJ1-5; TRBD1 matches at 9 bases. Germline V CDR1 and CDR2: SEHNR, FQNEAQ (reference sequence). J lost 5 bases, V lost 5 bases, and 4 bases had no gene match. The CDR3 sequence is 14 residues long. CDR3 protein: CASSRTGEDQPQHF. For the CDR3, the DNA is TGTGCCAGCAGCCGGACAGGGGAGGATCAGCCCCAGCATTTT.

V gene TRBV9 combines with J gene TRBJ2-5; D unclear. CDR3 size: 16 residues. CDR1 is SGDLS, CDR2 YYNGEE, per germline. Trimming removed 0 bases at V and 3 bases at J, with 15 bases between. Here the CDR3 DNA reads TGTGCCAGCAGCGTAGGTCGTGGGCATAGGGAAGAGACCCAGTACTTC. Translating gives CASSVGRGHREETQYF.

The V and J genes are TRBV4-1 and TRBJ2-7, with D tentatively TRBD1 (5 bases). Germline V gives CDR1 MGHRA, CDR2 YSYEKL. The V and J ends lost 2 bases and 2 bases respectively, with 16 bases between them. CDR3 length: 16 residues. The CDR3 sequence is CASSQSRALGAYEQYF. The CDR3 DNA is TGCGCCAGCAGCCAATCTCGGGCGCTAGGGGCCTACGAGCAGTACTTC.

The V and J genes are TRBV5-1 and TRBJ1-1; D is uncertain. With 0 bases removed from V and 4 bases from J, the gap between germline ends came to 16 bases. Germline V gene data show CDR1 as SGHRS and CDR2 as YFSETQ. The length of the CDR3 is 16 residues. CDR3 DNA sequence: TGCGCCAGCAGCTTGGTACTTGCAGGTTCCGTCACTGAAGCTTTCTTT. This sequence encodes CASSLVLAGSVTEAFF.

The V and J genes are TRBV24-1 and TRBJ2-1, with a possible D match to TRBD2 (6 bases). Trimming stripped 3 bases from V and 7 bases from J, with 15 bases between. The CDR3 extends over 15 amino acids. Germline values: CDR1 KGHDR, CDR2 SFDVKD. For the CDR3, the DNA is TGTGCCACCAGTGATAGAGGCGGGGTCCTGAATGAGCAGTTCTTC. Translating gives CATSDRGGVLNEQFF.

The chain is built from TRBV9 and TRBJ1-1; 8 bases agree with TRBD1. The CDR3 consists of 14 residues. Per germline, CDR1 SGDLS and CDR2 YYNGEE. After removal of 0 bases from V and 12 bases from J, the junction contained 10 bases not matched to a gene. This CDR3 is CASSVVAGTGGTFF. CDR3 in DNA: TGTGCCAGCAGCGTAGTAGCCGGGACAGGCGGGACTTTCTTT. The whole variable domain, filled in from reference TRBV9 and TRBJ1-1, reads DSGVTQTPKHLITATGQRVTLRCSPRSGDLSVYWYQQSLDQGLQFLIQYYNGEERAKGNILERFSAQQFPDLHSELNLSSLELGDSALYFCASSVVAGTGGTFFGQGTRLTVV.

The rearrangement links TRBV7-2 to TRBJ1-6; D not resolved. Germline CDR1 reads SGHTA; CDR2 reads FQGNSA. Trimming removed 2 bases from V and 9 bases from J, with 11 bases in between. This CDR3 is built from 14 residues. The CDR3 is CASSLWAAGSPLHF. The CDR3 DNA sequence: TGTGCCAGCAGCTTATGGGCAGCGGGTTCACCCCTCCACTTT. Based on the CDR3 plus reference TRBV7-2 and TRBJ1-6, the full variable domain is GAGVSQSPSNKVTEKGKDVELRCDPISGHTALYWYRQSLGQGLEFLIYFQGNSAPDKSGLPSDRFSAERTGGSVSTLTIQRTQQEDSAVYLCASSLWAAGSPLHFGNGTRLTVT.

V is TRBV6-6 and J is TRBJ1-1; D is uncertain. CDR1 and CDR2 (germline): MNHNY, SVGAGI (reference sequence). The CDR3 runs to 13 residues. Trimming shortened V by 5 bases and J by 0 bases, and 7 bases separated the two germline ends. CDR3 residues: CASSTQLNTEAFF. CDR3 bases: TGTGCCAGCAGTACCCAATTGAACACTGAAGCTTTCTTT.

The gene calls are TRBV27 and TRBJ1-1; 8 bases align to TRBD1. The CDR3 covers 15 residues. With 6 bases clipped from V and 3 bases from J, the junction kept 9 bases outside the gene matches. Per germline, CDR1 MNHEY and CDR2 SMNVEV (reference sequence). The CDR3 sequence: CASRSDRGLYTEAFF. As DNA, the CDR3 is TGTGCCAGCAGATCCGACAGGGGCCTGTACACTGAAGCTTTCTTT.

This clone was recorded once. V and J are TRBV6-2 or TRBV6-3 and TRBJ1-2, with D uncertain. The CDR3 is made up of 15 amino acids. CDR1 MNHEY and CDR2 SVGEGT come from the germline V gene. V lost 2 bases and J lost 4, with 14 bases in between. DNA for the CDR3: TGTGCCAGCAGTTACCCGGACGGGAGTTTCTATGGCTACACCTTC. The encoded protein is CASSYPDGSFYGYTF.

The chain joins TRBV2 to TRBJ2-3, with D unresolved. The V and J ends lost 9 bases and 5 bases respectively, with 3 bases between them. This CDR3 has 9 amino acids. Per the germline V gene, CDR1 is SNHLY and CDR2 is FYNNEI. DNA of the CDR3: TGTGCCAGTAAAGATACGCAGTATTTT. Translating it yields CASKDTQYF.

The V and J genes are TRBV6-1 and TRBJ2-1; 9 bases are shared with TRBD2. J was trimmed by 4 bases and V by 3 bases; bases with no gene match: 1. This CDR3 has 14 amino acids. Germline assignment: CDR1 MNHNS and CDR2 SASEGT. The CDR3 loop reads CASSERGGYNEQFF. In DNA, the CDR3 is TGTGCCAGCAGTGAGCGGGGGGGTTACAATGAGCAGTTCTTC.

This chain uses TRBV4-1 with TRBJ2-5; 9 bases map to TRBD1. J was trimmed by 3 bases and V by 0 bases; bases with no gene match: 2. This CDR3 spans 15 amino acids. Germline CDR1 is MGHRA and CDR2 is YSYEKL. The CDR3 is CASSQEGTGKETQYF. CDR3 nucleotides: TGCGCCAGCAGCCAAGAGGGGACAGGGAAAGAGACCCAGTACTTC.

This clone has just one count. The CDR3 sequence is CASSGGTGFTEAFF. In DNA, the CDR3 is TGCGCCAGCAGTGGAGGGACAGGGTTTACTGAAGCTTTCTTT. The chain couples TRBV10-1 to TRBJ1-1; 9 nucleotides line up with TRBD1. Germline V CDR1 and CDR2: WNHNN, SYGVQD (reference sequence). With V trimmed by 4 bases and J by 5 bases, 5 bases remained unmatched. CDR3 length: 14 amino acids.

The chain's CDR3 is CASSSGSVPEQYF. DNA for the CDR3: TGTGCCAGCAGCTCAGGTAGTGTACCCGAGCAGTACTTC. The genes are TRBV7-9 and TRBJ2-7; D is undetermined. Germline CDR1 is SEHNR and CDR2 is FQNEAQ (reference sequence). The CDR3 extends over 13 amino acids. V was cut by 4 bases and J by 6 bases, with 13 bases left in between.

The chain couples TRBV30 to TRBJ1-6; 7 bases map to TRBD1. J lost 9 bases, V lost 3 bases, and 11 bases had no gene match. CDR1 is GTSNPN, CDR2 SVGIG, per germline (reference sequence). This CDR3 is 15 amino acids long. Here the CDR3 reads CAWRTPGQASSPLHF. CDR3 sequence (DNA): TGTGCCTGGAGGACTCCCGGACAGGCGAGTTCACCCCTCCACTTT.

The chain combines TRBV7-2 with TRBJ1-3; 7 nucleotides line up with TRBD1. The length of the CDR3 is 19 residues. Unmatched junction bases numbered 15, after V lost 4 bases and J lost 0 bases. CDR1 and CDR2 (germline): SGHTA, FQGNSA. This CDR3 is CASSSPYWTGPTSGNTIYF. The CDR3 DNA sequence: TGTGCCAGCAGCTCCCCCTACTGGACAGGTCCTACCTCTGGAAACACCATATATTTT. Full variable domain (missing parts from reference TRBV7-2 and TRBJ1-3): GAGVSQSPSNKVTEKGKDVELRCDPISGHTALYWYRQSLGQGLEFLIYFQGNSAPDKSGLPSDRFSAERTGGSVSTLTIQRTQQEDSAVYLCASSSPYWTGPTSGNTIYFGEGSWLTVV.

The CDR3, as DNA: TGTGCCAGCAGCTATAGCGGGGGACGCACAGATACGCAGTATTTT. Translation: CASSYSGGRTDTQYF. The rearrangement joins TRBV5-4 to TRBJ2-3, with TRBD2 matching over 9 bases. This CDR3 is 15 amino acids long. The J segment lost 1 base and the V segment lost 3 bases, leaving 3 bases of the junction unmatched. CDR1 is SGHNT, CDR2 YYREEE, per germline (reference sequence).

A remark on this clone: The same CDR3 is also encoded by other DNA sequences in this sample. This chain connects TRBV5-1 to TRBJ1-2; the D gene is possibly TRBD1 (6 bases). Germline CDR1 SGHRS, CDR2 YFSETQ. Trimming shortened V by 4 bases and J by 2 bases, and 9 bases separated the two germline ends. CDR3 length: 13 amino acids. In nucleotides, the CDR3 is TGCGCCAGCAGCCTTGGACAGAACTATGGCTACACCTTC. Amino acid sequence: CASSLGQNYGYTF.

The V gene is TRBV12-5, the J gene TRBJ2-2; D uncertain. This CDR3 contains 16 residues. Germline V gene sequence: CDR1 LGHNT, CDR2 FRNRAP. V was shortened by 6 bases and J by 1 base, with 15 bases between the two germline ends. CDR3 sequence reads: CASGPPMGRNTGELFF. The CDR3 DNA is TGTGCTAGTGGCCCCCCTATGGGCAGGAACACCGGGGAGCTGTTTTTT.

The rearrangement uses TRBV20-1 and TRBJ2-7; the D call may be TRBD1 or TRBD2 (7 bases each). V dropped 3 bases and J dropped 7 bases, with 16 bases sitting between them. The CDR3 is 13 residues long. The germline CDR1 and CDR2 sequences are DFQATT and SNEGSKA (reference sequence). The CDR3 sequence: CSASGRGRGEQYF. The CDR3 DNA reads TGCAGTGCTAGTGGGAGGGGGCGCGGGGAGCAGTACTTC.

The chain combines TRBV5-1 with TRBJ1-1; D uncertain. In germline, CDR1 is SGHRS, CDR2 YFSETQ. V lost 0 bases, J lost 4 bases, and 10 bases lay in between. The CDR3 contains 14 residues. CDR3 DNA sequence: TGCGCCAGCAGCTTGGGGGGAGGAAGCACTGAAGCTTTCTTT. It encodes CASSLGGGSTEAFF.

This rearrangement joins TRBV7-2 to TRBJ1-2; a weak D match, TRBD1 (5 bases). V dropped 5 bases and J dropped 7 bases, with 14 bases sitting between them. This CDR3 has 13 residues. The germline V gene has CDR1 SGHTA and CDR2 FQGNSA. The CDR3 region has the DNA TGTGCCAGCAGCCCCGGGACTGGTTTTGGCTACACCTTC. This translates into CASSPGTGFGYTF.

The chain is built from TRBV29-1 and TRBJ1-1; unclear D gene. Trimming left V 3 bases short and J 3 bases short, with 20 bases between. This CDR3 contains 16 residues. Germline lookup yields CDR1 SQVTM and CDR2 ANQGSEA. This CDR3 reads CSVDGFRARRYTEAFF. In DNA form, the CDR3 reads TGCAGCGTTGATGGCTTTAGGGCACGGAGGTACACTGAAGCTTTCTTT. The variable domain in full, completed from reference TRBV29-1 and TRBJ1-1, reads SAVISQKPSRDICQRGTSLTIQCQVDSQVTMMFWYRQQPGQSLTLIATANQGSEATYESGFVIDKFPISRPNLTFSTLTVSNMSPEDSSIYLCSVDGFRARRYTEAFFGQGTRLTVV.

This sequence joins TRBV10-2 and TRBJ2-2; 7 bases match TRBD2. V lost 4 bases, J lost 2 bases, and 4 bases stayed unmatched. Germline loops: CDR1 WSHSY, CDR2 SAAADI. This CDR3 is built from 15 residues. The CDR3 region is CASSVLAENTGELFF. The CDR3 DNA is TGCGCCAGCAGTGTGCTAGCGGAAAACACCGGGGAGCTGTTTTTT.

The chain couples TRBV7-2 to TRBJ2-7, with D maybe TRBD1 (5 bases). Germline V gene sequence: CDR1 SGHTA, CDR2 FQGNSA. There are 13 residues in the CDR3. V was cut by 2 bases and J by 2 bases, with 7 bases left in between. The CDR3 reads CASSLQGTYEQYF. In DNA, the CDR3 is TGTGCCAGCAGCTTACAGGGTACCTACGAGCAGTACTTC.

This chain connects TRBV13 to TRBJ1-6, with a possible D match to TRBD1 (5 bases). This CDR3 spans 16 amino acids. Germline loops: CDR1 PRHDT, CDR2 FYEKMQ (reference sequence). V lost 5 bases to trimming and J lost 10 bases, with 21 bases between them. DNA of the CDR3: TGTGCCAGCAGCCCAGCGGGGACGGCCAGCGGGTCACCCCTCCACTTT. Its protein is CASSPAGTASGSPLHF. The full variable domain, its missing parts supplied by reference TRBV13 and TRBJ1-6, is AAGVIQSPRHLIKEKRETATLKCYPIPRHDTVYWYQQGPGQDPQFLISFYEKMQSDKGSIPDRFSAQQFSDYHSELNMSSLELGDSALYFCASSPAGTASGSPLHFGNGTRLTVT.

J is TRBJ1-1 and V is TRBV12-3 or TRBV12-4, with D unclear. The CDR3 runs 13 residues. V lost 3 bases to trimming and J lost 1 base, with 6 bases between them. CDR3 sequence reads: CASSLYRNTEAFF. The CDR3 DNA reads as TGTGCCAGCAGTTTGTACAGGAACACTGAAGCTTTCTTT.

The rearrangement links TRBV27 to TRBJ2-7; D possibly uses TRBD1 or TRBD2 (5 bases each). CDR3 size: 14 residues. Deletions cut 2 bases from V and 5 bases from J, with 13 bases between. Germline values: CDR1 MNHEY, CDR2 SMNVEV (reference sequence). CDR3 DNA: TGTGCCAGCAGTTTAATGTCGGGGCAGGACGAGCAGTACTTC. Encoded protein: CASSLMSGQDEQYF.

The chain carries TRBV18 and TRBJ2-3; TRBD2 matches at 9 bases. This CDR3 comprises 15 residues. Germline values: CDR1 KGHSH, CDR2 LQKENI. Trimming at V came to 1 base and at J to 6 bases, leaving 5 bases not matched to a gene. The CDR3 DNA is TGTGCCAGCTCACCACGATCTAGCGGGGCGGATACGCAGTATTTT. Translated: CASSPRSSGADTQYF.

The chain carries TRBV7-2 and TRBJ2-3, with TRBD2 as a possible D gene (6 bases). Germline V gene data show CDR1 as SGHTA and CDR2 as FQGNSA. This CDR3 comprises 15 residues. Trimming pared 5 bases from V and 0 bases from J, leaving 12 bases between. DNA for the CDR3: TGTGCCAGCAGCCCCACGGGACTCAGCACAGATACGCAGTATTTT. Protein: CASSPTGLSTDTQYF.

Worth noting for this clone: Other DNA sequences in the same sample also yield this CDR3. The V gene is TRBV28, the J gene TRBJ1-1, with unresolved D. The CDR3 consists of 13 residues. V lost 6 bases and J 1 base, leaving 9 bases between the germline ends. The V gene's germline CDR1 is MDHEN and CDR2 SYDVKM. The CDR3 reads CASSPMGNTEAFF. The CDR3 DNA reads as TGTGCCAGCAGCCCAATGGGGAACACTGAAGCTTTCTTT.